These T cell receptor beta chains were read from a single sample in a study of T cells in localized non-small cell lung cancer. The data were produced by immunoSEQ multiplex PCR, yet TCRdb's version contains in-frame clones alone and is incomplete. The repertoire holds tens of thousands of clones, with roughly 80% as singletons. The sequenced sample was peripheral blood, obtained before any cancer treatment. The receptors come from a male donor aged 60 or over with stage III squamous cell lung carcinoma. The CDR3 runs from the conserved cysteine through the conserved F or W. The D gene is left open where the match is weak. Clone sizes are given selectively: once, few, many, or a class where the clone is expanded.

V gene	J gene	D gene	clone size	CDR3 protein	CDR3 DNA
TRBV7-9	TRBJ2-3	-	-	CASSLDSSQYF	TGTGCCAGCAGCCTGGACAGTTCGCAGTATTTT
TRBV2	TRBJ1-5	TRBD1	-	CASSDRTGRDQPQHF	TGTGCCAGCAGTGATAGGACAGGTAGGGATCAGCCCCAGCATTTT
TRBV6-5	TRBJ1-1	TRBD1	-	CASTTPGQYTEAFF	TGTGCCAGCACCACCCCGGGACAGTACACTGAAGCTTTCTTT
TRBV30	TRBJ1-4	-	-	CAWTLRVGEKLFF	TGTGCCTGGACTCTCAGGGTCGGAGAAAAACTGTTTTTT
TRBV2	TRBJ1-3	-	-	CASSGSNAGNTIYF	TGTGCCAGCAGTGGGAGTAATGCTGGAAACACCATATATTTT
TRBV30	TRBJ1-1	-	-	CAWSVGTPLAFF	TGTGCCTGGAGCGTCGGGACACCCTTGGCTTTCTTT
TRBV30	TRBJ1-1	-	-	CAWSAPIVGPRAFF	TGTGCCTGGAGTGCCCCCATTGTAGGGCCAAGAGCTTTCTTT
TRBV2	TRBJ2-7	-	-	CASSDRTRGYEQYF	TGTGCCAGCAGTGACCGGACACGGGGATACGAGCAGTACTTC
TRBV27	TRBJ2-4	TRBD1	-	CASSLRGQAKNIQYF	TGTGCCAGCAGTCTCAGGGGGCAGGCCAAAAACATTCAGTACTTC
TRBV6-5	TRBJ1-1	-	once	CASSYLYSGTNTEAFF	TGTGCCAGCAGTTACTTATACTCCGGGACGAACACTGAAGCTTTCTTT
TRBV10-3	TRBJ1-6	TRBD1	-	CAISGDRGGSPLHF	TGTGCCATCAGCGGAGACAGGGGCGGTTCACCCCTCCACTTT
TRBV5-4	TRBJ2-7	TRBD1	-	CASSLARDSNYEQYF	TGTGCCAGCAGCTTGGCCCGGGACAGCAACTACGAGCAGTACTTC
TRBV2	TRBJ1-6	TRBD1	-	CASRVQGNNSPLHF	TGTGCCAGCAGGGTACAGGGGAATAATTCACCCCTCCACTTT
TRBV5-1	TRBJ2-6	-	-	CASSLQGPRSSNVLTF	TGCGCCAGCAGCTTACAGGGTCCCCGCTCGTCTAACGTCCTGACTTTC
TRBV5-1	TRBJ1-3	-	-	CASSLGQPGNTIYF	TGCGCCAGCAGCTTGGGACAGCCTGGAAACACCATATATTTT
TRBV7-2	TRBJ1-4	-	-	CASSLRGDRGGEGEKLFF	TGTGCCAGCAGCTTAAGGGGGGATCGTGGAGGGGAGGGAGAAAAACTGTTTTTT
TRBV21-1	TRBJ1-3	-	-	CASSTDLYRPGNTIYF	TGTGCCAGCAGCACCGACTTGTATAGACCTGGAAACACCATATATTTT
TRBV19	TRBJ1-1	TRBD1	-	CASSMGDRQGIPRNTEAFF	TGTGCCAGTAGTATGGGAGATAGACAGGGGATACCACGGAACACTGAAGCTTTCTTT
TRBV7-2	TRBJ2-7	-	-	CASSLTSAGRLYEQYF	TGTGCCAGCAGCTTAACGAGCGCAGGCCGCCTCTACGAGCAGTACTTC
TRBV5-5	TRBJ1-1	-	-	CASSLTVSNPTEAFF	TGTGCCAGCAGCTTAACGGTCTCCAACCCCACTGAAGCTTTCTTT
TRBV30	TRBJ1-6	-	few	CAWTRTVSPLHF	TGTGCCTGGACTCGGACGGTTTCACCCCTCCACTTT
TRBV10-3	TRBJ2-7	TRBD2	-	CAISGTGTSGSEQYF	TGTGCCATCAGTGGGACCGGGACTAGCGGGAGCGAGCAGTACTTC
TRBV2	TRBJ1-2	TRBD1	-	CASSLDRGSGGYTF	TGTGCCAGCAGCCTGGACAGGGGGTCCGGGGGCTACACCTTC
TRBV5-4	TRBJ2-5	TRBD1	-	CASSPDRGGETQYF	TGTGCCAGCAGCCCCGACAGGGGTGGCGAGACCCAGTACTTC
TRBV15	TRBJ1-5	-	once	CATSRNVNGLNQPQHF	TGTGCCACCAGCAGAAATGTGAACGGCCTCAATCAGCCCCAGCATTTT
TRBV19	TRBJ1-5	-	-	CASRGPHSNQPQHF	TGTGCCAGCCGGGGACCGCACTCCAATCAGCCCCAGCATTTT
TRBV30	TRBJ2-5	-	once	CAWSVQKTQYF	TGTGCCTGGAGTGTACAGAAGACCCAGTACTTC
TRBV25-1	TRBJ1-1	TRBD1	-	CASRGAGRGSKTEAFF	TGTGCCAGCAGGGGGGCGGGCAGGGGGTCGAAAACTGAAGCTTTCTTT
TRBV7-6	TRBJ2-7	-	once	CASSLGGQGYEQYF	TGTGCCAGCAGCTTAGGGGGGCAGGGCTACGAGCAGTACTTC
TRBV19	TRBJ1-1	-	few	CASSMQTGRTEAFF	TGTGCCAGTAGTATGCAGACAGGACGGACTGAAGCTTTCTTT
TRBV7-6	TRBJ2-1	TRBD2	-	CASSGAGGTYNEQFF	TGTGCCAGCAGCGGGGCGGGAGGAACCTACAATGAGCAGTTCTTC
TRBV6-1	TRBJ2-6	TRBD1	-	CASSETGQGAAGANVLTF	TGTGCCAGCAGTGAAACTGGGCAGGGGGCTGCTGGGGCCAACGTCCTGACTTTC
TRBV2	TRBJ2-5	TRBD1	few	CASSLRAGGRETQYF	TGTGCCAGCAGTCTTCGGGCAGGGGGCAGGGAGACCCAGTACTTC
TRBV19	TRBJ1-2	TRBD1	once	CASSILVGTGNYGYTF	TGTGCCAGTAGTATCTTGGTAGGGACAGGTAACTATGGCTACACCTTC
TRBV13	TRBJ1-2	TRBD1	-	CASSLGRDRGPLAGYTF	TGTGCCAGCAGCTTAGGCCGGGACAGGGGGCCTTTGGCTGGCTACACCTTC
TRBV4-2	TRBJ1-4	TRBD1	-	CASSQNFWDSNEKLFF	TGTGCCAGCAGCCAGAACTTTTGGGACAGCAATGAAAAACTGTTTTTT
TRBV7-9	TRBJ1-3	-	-	CASSLGADDTIYF	TGTGCCAGCAGCTTAGGCGCCGACGACACCATATATTTT
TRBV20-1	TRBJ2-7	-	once	CSALDYEQYF	TGCAGTGCGCTCGACTACGAGCAGTACTTC
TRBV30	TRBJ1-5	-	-	CAWSRQRGGMGNQPQHF	TGTGCCTGGAGCCGTCAACGGGGGGGGATGGGAAATCAGCCCCAGCATTTT
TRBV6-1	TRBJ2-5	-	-	CASSAAEGVTQYF	TGTGCCAGCAGTGCGGCAGAGGGGGTGACCCAGTACTTC
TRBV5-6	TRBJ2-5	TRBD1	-	CASSTWDRVETQYF	TGTGCCAGCAGCACCTGGGACAGAGTAGAGACCCAGTACTTC
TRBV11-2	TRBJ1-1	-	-	CASSFGTNTEAFF	TGTGCCAGCAGCTTCGGAACAAACACTGAAGCTTTCTTT
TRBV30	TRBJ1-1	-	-	CAWRTENTEAFF	TGTGCCTGGAGGACAGAGAACACTGAAGCTTTCTTT
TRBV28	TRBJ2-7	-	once	CASSSPWGEQYF	TGTGCCAGCAGTTCTCCTTGGGGCGAGCAGTACTTC
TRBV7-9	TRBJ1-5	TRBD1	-	CASREQGNGPQHF	TGTGCCAGCAGAGAACAGGGGAATGGGCCCCAGCATTTT
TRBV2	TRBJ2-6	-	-	CASSEAGTGANVLTF	TGTGCCAGCAGTGAAGCAGGGACTGGGGCCAACGTCCTGACTTTC
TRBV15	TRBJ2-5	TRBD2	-	CATSRGGLAGQETQYF	TGTGCCACCAGCAGAGGAGGACTAGCGGGGCAAGAGACCCAGTACTTC
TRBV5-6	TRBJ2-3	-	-	CASSLSAGTQYF	TGTGCCAGCAGCTTGTCGGCGGGTACGCAGTATTTT
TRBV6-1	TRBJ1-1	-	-	CASSETGRTEAFF	TGTGCCAGCAGTGAAACAGGGAGGACTGAAGCTTTCTTT
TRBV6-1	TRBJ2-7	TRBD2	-	CASSLTSAPYEQYF	TGTGCCAGCAGCCTGACTAGCGCGCCCTACGAGCAGTACTTC
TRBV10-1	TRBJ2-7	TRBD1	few	CASSTGQGYEQYF	TGCGCCAGCAGCACGGGACAGGGGTACGAGCAGTACTTC
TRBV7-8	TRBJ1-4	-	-	CASSLVRGGDEKLFF	TGTGCCAGCAGCTTAGTCCGGGGCGGGGATGAAAAACTGTTTTTT
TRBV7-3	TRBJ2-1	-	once	CASSLTPASLGNEQFF	TGTGCCAGCAGCTTAACCCCGGCTAGCTTGGGCAATGAGCAGTTCTTC
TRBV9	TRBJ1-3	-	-	CASSVGPRASSGNTIYF	TGTGCCAGCAGCGTAGGTCCCAGGGCTAGCTCTGGAAACACCATATATTTT
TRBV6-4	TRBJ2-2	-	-	CASSAENTGELFF	TGTGCCAGCAGTGCAGAGAACACCGGGGAGCTGTTTTTT
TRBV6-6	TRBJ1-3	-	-	CASSSTASGNTIYF	TGTGCCAGCAGTTCTACAGCCTCTGGAAACACCATATATTTT
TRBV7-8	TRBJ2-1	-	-	CASSLVRTSSYNEQFF	TGTGCCAGCAGCTTAGTGAGGACGAGCTCCTACAATGAGCAGTTCTTC
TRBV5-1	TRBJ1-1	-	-	CASRLENTEAFF	TGCGCCAGCAGGTTAGAAAACACTGAAGCTTTCTTT
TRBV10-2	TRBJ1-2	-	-	CASTEAATNYGYTF	TGCGCCAGCACCGAGGCGGCGACTAACTATGGCTACACCTTC